This T cell receptor beta chain emerged from a study of prognosis after radiotherapy for stage I lung cancer (dated by TCRdb to the early 2020s). With regard to the full study: Between early 2018 and early 2019, approximately 20 stage I NSCLC patients were enrolled in Nanjing, China. Enrolled patients comprised some 13 with newly diagnosed primary stage I lung tumors and five or six with oligometastatic NSCLC after surgical resection of the primary tumor. Every patient was regarded as medically inoperable, because of comorbidities in over 10 cases and refusal of surgery in 7 cases. The cohort comprised 10 to 15 men and 6 women with a median age of roughly 69 years, ranging from roughly 50 to 84 years. Tumor histology was squamous cell carcinoma in about 7 patients and adenocarcinoma in some 12. SBRT was given in 3 to 5 fractions with a biologically effective dose of at least 100 Gy, using image-guided IMRT or VMAT. In every patient, SBRT was given without any concurrent therapy. Distant metastases were developed by four of the 19 patients after SBRT, at a median of 7 months, whereas no significant progression was observed in the other 15 patients. This study profiled peripheral blood TCR beta repertoires from stage I NSCLC patients before and after stereotactic body radiotherapy and linked the repertoires to distant failure. The study took one blood sample before SBRT and one after SBRT from each of around 19 patients and sequenced all 40 or so samples. On the study overall, not on this receptor specifically: After SBRT, the count of unique TCR clones dropped from a median of about 10,000 beforehand to roughly 7,100 afterward (Wilcoxon paired P=0.011). The small cohort and short follow-up limited the study, so independent validation of the findings is needed. TRBV and TRBJ usage frequencies reportedly differed by metastasis status, in two V genes at baseline and in under 10 V and two J genes after SBRT. Post-SBRT Shannon entropy and its change from baseline were lower in patients who developed distant metastases; baseline Shannon entropy was not associated with metastases. All reported P values were unadjusted for multiple comparisons. Whether the expanded TCR clones were tumor-specific was not determined.

From the germline V gene, CDR1 is SGHRS and CDR2 is YFSETQ. From the cysteine through the phenylalanine, the CDR3 covers 16 amino acids. The kept DNA is CDR3 alone, 48 bases in frame from the first base. Trimmed from V: 4 bases; trimmed from J: 4 bases; junction bases lacking a gene match: 11. All patients had node-negative disease on CT and PET/CT, and none had a history of other malignancies or had previously received chemotherapy or radiotherapy. Six milliliters of peripheral venous blood were drawn into EDTA tubes at each of two time points. Ficoll-Paque Plus density-gradient centrifugation was used to isolate PBMCs. Right after collection, samples were placed at -80 degrees C and kept there until analysis. In the case of this clonotype: Its antigen specificity is not known. No qualities accompany the bases; no much larger clone lies one base away.

Two rounds of multiplex PCR were used to amplify the TCR beta CDR3 region from genomic DNA. In the first PCR round, primers specific to each TRBV and TRBJ gene were used, and the primer sequences were filed in Chinese patent CN105087789A. Universal primers were used in the second PCR round. The Roche High Pure PCR Template Preparation Kit was used to extract genomic DNA from frozen PBMCs. The libraries underwent paired-end sequencing with 151 bp reads on an Illumina HiSeq 3000. The original methods were these. CutAdapt was used to remove raw reads lacking the multiplex PCR primer sequences. Using PEAR, the high-quality paired reads were merged into contigs. By alignment to reference sequences, MiXCR assigned TRB V, D and J gene segments to each contig. CDR3 sequences were clustered by base quality and sequence similarity to remove sequencing errors. Shannon entropy, normalized by the natural log of the productive TCR sequence number, served as the measure of diversity. Clonality was computed as one minus the ratio of Shannon entropy to the natural log of the number of unique clonotypes. The Youden index of ROC curves was used to select progression-free survival cut-offs for repertoire metrics, and analyses were performed in R 3.5.3. In-frame beta chains were kept once TCRdb had trimmed the public reads at Q25 with fastp and called clones with MiXCR. Every distinct CDR3 protein forms one entry, paired with its most common genes and DNA. These V and J calls are TCRdb output, not the study's own analysis. Present in this sample are about 12,000 distinct CDR3 sequences, around half of which were seen just once. 20% to 25% of the sample lies in the top ten.

The V gene is TRBV5-1 and the J gene is TRBJ1-3; 7 bases in the middle match TRBD1. This TCR was sampled from a donor over 45 with non-small cell lung cancer. The source material was PBMCs, sampled before or after stereotactic body radiation therapy (not recorded which). In nucleotides, the sequence is TGCGCCAGCAGCCCCGGGACAGACAAACGAGGAAACACCATATATTTT. Its protein product is CASSPGTDKRGNTIYF.